One T cell receptor beta chain is described in this entry. These data are taken from a study of shared T cell receptors in the human thymus. The CDR3 has 13 amino acids. Trimming took 3 bases from V and 6 from J; bases not matched to a gene: 6. Germline CDR1 SGDLS, CDR2 YYNGEE. Sequenced by immunoSEQ multiplex PCR; TCRdb stores in-frame clones only, minus some. This sample yields hundreds of thousands of clones, of which 95% are seen a single time; roughly 0.02% belongs to the top ten. The chain has TRBV9 and TRBJ2-7; 7 nucleotides align to TRBD2. Specimen: thymocytes. This TCR was sampled from a human donor. The CDR3 nucleotides are TGTGCCAGCAGCGCGACTAGCCGGCCCGAGCAGTACTTC. It translates to CASSATSRPEQYF.